The source of this T cell receptor beta chain is a study of PD-1 blockade in classical Hodgkin lymphoma. Study-level background: Patients were treated with nivolumab at 3 mg/kg, and this was given intravenously every 2 weeks. Findings of the study overall: Reports described newly diagnosed patients as having lower baseline TCR diversity than healthy donors. Patients with an early start, nivolumab under 1 year after ASCT, were excluded. With CD4+ cells, TCR diversity rose significantly by C4D1, but not with CD8+ cells.

Notes on this clone: Its antigen is still unknown.

Method: immunoSEQ multiplex PCR; TCRdb's copy keeps in-frame clones and lacks some. This table has tens of thousands of clones, around 86% appearing once. CDR3 length: 14 residues. The germline V gene encodes CDR1 WSHSY and CDR2 SAAADI. Trimming removed 0 bases at V and 4 bases at J, with 10 bases between. With no exception, relapse followed autologous stem cell transplantation in all patients, and brentuximab vedotin exposure varied. Magnetic negative selection served to purify CD4+ T cells out of PBMCs that had been thawed. This sequence was found in a human donor with classical Hodgkin lymphoma. Material: CD4+ T cells from blood, obtained at baseline. The chain links TRBV10-2 to TRBJ2-7; no definite D call. The CDR3 nucleotides read TGCGCCAGCAGTGAGTCGCACAGCCGATACGAGCAGTACTTC. This sequence encodes CASSESHSRYEQYF.